The following is a T cell receptor (beta chain) sequence with its context. The record originates from a study of blood T cell repertoires in COVID-19. About the research overall: Acute and convalescent COVID-19 samples came from the United States, Italy and Spain. From T cells, B-cell-depleted T cells, or PBMCs came the material, which was cDNA or gDNA.

The CDR3 extends over 20 amino acids. Germline CDR1 is MNHEY and CDR2 is SMNVEV (reference sequence). The V segment lost 4 bases and the J segment 1 base; nucleotides outside the gene matches: 16. Some clones are missing from TCRdb's copy, which holds only in-frame ones; the method was immunoSEQ multiplex PCR. Here the sample spans about 68,000 clones, around nine tenths being singletons. The specimen sequenced was peripheral blood. This chain links TRBV27 with TRBJ2-1; TRBD2 agrees at 10 bases. The sequence derives from a woman in her 50s with COVID-19, enrolled during active disease. CDR3 protein: CASSYSRLAGAVWSYNEQFF. The DNA of the CDR3 is TGTGCCAGCAGTTACTCCCGACTAGCGGGTGCGGTTTGGTCCTACAATGAGCAGTTCTTC.